The entry that follows covers one T cell receptor (beta chain) sequence. Its antigen is as yet unknown. The sample is drawn from a study of vaccination and CD4 T cells after COVID-19. As for the study in general: Investigators stimulated cells with overlapping spike peptides drawn from SARS-CoV-2, HCoV-NL63, HCoV-OC43 and HCoV-229E. Study results and limitations: Convalescent patients had a median approximately 86% of reactive clones appearing only post-vaccination. When vaccine-specific clones from convalescent patients were examined, 304 of 307 were spike mono-reactive.

The treatment was: roughly 10-day PBMC culture with coronavirus spike peptide pools or control peptides (ViraFEST assay). Samples of CD4+ T cells were obtained from the unexposed donor before the COVID-19 pandemic (2011-2018). Trimming shortened V by 2 bases and J by 0 bases, and 10 bases separated the two germline ends. There are 15 residues in the CDR3. Per the germline V gene, CDR1 is SEHNR and CDR2 is FQNEAQ (reference sequence). Cultured CD4+ T-cell DNA underwent Oncomine TCR Beta short-read sequencing. TCRdb re-analysed the PCR reads in MiXCR, keeping a single row per CDR3 protein. The table includes roughly 6,500 distinct CDR3 sequences, 33% detected once.

Material for sequencing was CD4+ T cells from blood, cultured in vitro. The TCR originated in a human donor in good health. J is TRBJ1-1 and V is TRBV7-9; tentatively, D is TRBD1 (5 bases). CDR3 sequence (DNA): TGTGCCAGCAGCTTACCCCGACAGCTGAACACTGAAGCTTTCTTT. Translating gives CASSLPRQLNTEAFF.